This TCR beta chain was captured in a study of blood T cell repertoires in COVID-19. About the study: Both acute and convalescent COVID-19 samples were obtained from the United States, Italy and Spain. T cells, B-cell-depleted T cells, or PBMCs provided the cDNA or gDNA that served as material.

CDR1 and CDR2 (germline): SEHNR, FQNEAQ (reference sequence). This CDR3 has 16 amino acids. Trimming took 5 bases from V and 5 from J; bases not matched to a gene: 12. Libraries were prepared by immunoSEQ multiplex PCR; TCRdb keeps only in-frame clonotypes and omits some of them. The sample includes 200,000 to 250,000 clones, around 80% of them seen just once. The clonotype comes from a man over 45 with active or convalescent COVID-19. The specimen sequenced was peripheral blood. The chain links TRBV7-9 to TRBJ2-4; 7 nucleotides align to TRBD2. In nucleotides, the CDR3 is TGTGCCAGCAGCAAGGGGAGGGATGGTAGGGAAAACATTCAGTACTTC. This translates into CASSKGRDGRENIQYF.